The rows below give T cell receptor beta chains drawn from one sample of a study of CD8 T cells in ankylosing spondylitis. In TCRdb, the 5' RACE reads were re-called with MiXCR into one record per CDR3 protein. In the table there are some 30,000 distinct CDR3 sequences, 11% to 15% of which are singletons. The sample taken for sequencing was blood. The source of these receptors is a male donor with ankylosing spondylitis or in good health (not recorded which). CDR3s include the opening cysteine and the closing phenylalanine or tryptophan. The order of the fields is clone size, CDR3 length, V gene, J gene, D gene, CDR3 DNA, CDR3 protein. A D gene is named only where the DNA matches it firmly. Clone size is stated in some rows and not others, as once, few, many or a class when expanded.

>few|14|TRBV12-3/TRBV12-4|TRBJ1-3|TRBD1
TGTGCCAGCAGTCCCGGGACAGCTGGAAACACCATATATTTT
CASSPGTAGNTIYF
>-|16|TRBV6-6|TRBJ1-1|-
TGTGCCAGCAGTTACGGGGCCATCTCTATGAACACTGAAGCTTTCTTT
CASSYGAISMNTEAFF
>-|14|TRBV5-1|TRBJ2-2|-
TGCGCCAGCAGCTTGGCCCTCGGCACCGGGGAGCTGTTTTTT
CASSLALGTGELFF
>-|15|TRBV25-1|TRBJ2-3|TRBD1
TGTGCCAGCAGTGTCCCCAGGGGGCCCACAGATACGCAGTATTTT
CASSVPRGPTDTQYF
>-|14|TRBV21-1|TRBJ2-7|-
TGTGCCAGCAGCATGGGACAACTATCCTACGAGCAGTACTTC
CASSMGQLSYEQYF
>few|14|TRBV5-1|TRBJ2-7|TRBD2
TGCGCCAGCAGCTCGACTAGCGGGACCTACGAGCAGTACTTC
CASSSTSGTYEQYF
>few|16|TRBV10-2|TRBJ2-3|TRBD1
TGCGCCAGCAGTGGGACTGGGGACAGGGGGTCAGATACGCAGTATTTT
CASSGTGDRGSDTQYF
>few|14|TRBV14|TRBJ1-4|-
TGTGCCAGCAGCCCAAGGCTTACTAATGAAAAACTGTTTTTT
CASSPRLTNEKLFF
>few|15|TRBV6-4|TRBJ2-2|-
TGTGCCAGCAGTGAGTCCGGGGGAAACACCGGGGAGCTGTTTTTT
CASSESGGNTGELFF
>-|13|TRBV7-2|TRBJ2-1|-
TGTGCCAGCAGCCCCAATTATGGGAATGAGCAGTTCTTC
CASSPNYGNEQFF
>few|17|TRBV7-2|TRBJ2-2|-
TGTGCCAGCAGCTTAGCGATTGATCGGCGTAGCACCGGGGAGCTGTTTTTT
CASSLAIDRRSTGELFF
>few|18|TRBV25-1|TRBJ2-2|TRBD1
TGTGCCAGCAGTGAACCCCTCAAATCAGGGGGCGGTGGCGGGGAGCTGTTTTTT
CASSEPLKSGGGGGELFF
>few|13|TRBV5-1|TRBJ1-4|-
TGCGCCAGCAGATCCCCCCAGGGGGAAAAACTGTTTTTT
CASRSPQGEKLFF
>few|15|TRBV5-1|TRBJ1-1|TRBD1
TGCGCCAGCAGAAGGACAGGGGGCTTGAACACTGAAGCTTTCTTT
CASRRTGGLNTEAFF
>-|13|TRBV29-1|TRBJ2-5|-
TGCAGCGTTGAAGGATGGGTACAAGAGACCCAGTACTTC
CSVEGWVQETQYF
>medium-sized|12|TRBV29-1|TRBJ2-1|-
TGCAGCGTTGAAGAAACGGCGACTGAGCAGTTCTTC
CSVEETATEQFF
>many|15|TRBV5-1|TRBJ1-1|TRBD1
TGCGCCAGCAGTCCGCAGGGACAGGGGGCGACTGAAGCTTTCTTT
CASSPQGQGATEAFF
>few|14|TRBV5-1|TRBJ2-2|-
TGCGCCAGCAGCTTGCTATCAGACACCGGGGAGCTGTTTTTT
CASSLLSDTGELFF
>few|15|TRBV29-1|TRBJ2-2|-
TGCAGCGGAAGGAATGGCGGGATGTTGGCCGGGGAGCTGTTTTTT
CSGRNGGMLAGELFF
>-|16|TRBV7-2|TRBJ2-3|-
TGTGCCAGCAGCTTAAATAGCCTGGGGAGCACAGATACGCAGTATTTT
CASSLNSLGSTDTQYF
>few|12|TRBV29-1|TRBJ1-1|-
TGCAGCGTTGAATTAAGTTACGCTGAAGCTTTCTTT
CSVELSYAEAFF
>-|13|TRBV7-9|TRBJ1-2|TRBD1
TGTGCCAGCACCCTTCCCGGGACAGATGGCTACACCTTC
CASTLPGTDGYTF
>-|14|TRBV5-1|TRBJ1-4|-
TGCGCCAGCAGCTTGGGACAGATTAATGAAAAACTGTTTTTT
CASSLGQINEKLFF
>-|13|TRBV20-1|TRBJ1-2|-
TGCAGTGCTAGAGATGAGGCCCTCTATGGCTACACCTTC
CSARDEALYGYTF
>many|15|TRBV4-3|TRBJ1-4|-
TGCGCCAGCAGCCAAGATTCGACGGAGAATGAAAAACTGTTTTTT
CASSQDSTENEKLFF
>-|15|TRBV29-1|TRBJ2-2|-
TGCAGCGCGAGCAGGGTAGCCCAAGAAACCGGGGAGCTGTTTTTT
CSASRVAQETGELFF
>-|16|TRBV27|TRBJ1-5|-
TGTGCCAGCAGTCCCCTAGGGGGGATGCGCAATCAGCCCCAGCATTTT
CASSPLGGMRNQPQHF
>-|11|TRBV7-9|TRBJ2-1|-
TGTGCCAGCGGTCCGAGCAGTGAGCAGTTCTTC
CASGPSSEQFF
>-|13|TRBV12-3/TRBV12-4|TRBJ2-7|-
TGTGCCAGCAGTTTCAGCACTTCCTACGAGCAGTACTTC
CASSFSTSYEQYF
>few|14|TRBV11-2|TRBJ2-2|TRBD2
TGTGCCAGCAGCTTAGATCGGGGGGCCGGGGAGCTGTTTTTT
CASSLDRGAGELFF
>-|16|TRBV10-3|TRBJ2-3|TRBD1
TGTGCCATCAGTGAACCGGGACAGGGGGCCTCAGATACGCAGTATTTT
CAISEPGQGASDTQYF
>-|14|TRBV7-8|TRBJ2-3|-
TGTGCCAGCAGCGAATCTGGGCGCACAGATACGCAGTATTTT
CASSESGRTDTQYF
>-|16|TRBV12-3/TRBV12-4|TRBJ2-3|TRBD2
TGTGCCAGCGGACCCGGGACTAGGTTGGGCACAGATACGCAGTATTTT
CASGPGTRLGTDTQYF
>few|15|TRBV4-3|TRBJ2-2|TRBD2
TGCGCCAGCAGCCAGAACCTAGCGGGGACCGGGGAGCTGTTTTTT
CASSQNLAGTGELFF
>few|15|TRBV7-2|TRBJ1-5|-
TGTGCCAGCAGCTTAGGCACACGGAGGGGTCAGCCCCAGCATTTT
CASSLGTRRGQPQHF
>-|15|TRBV28|TRBJ2-1|TRBD1
TGTGCCAGCAGTTTACTTCAGGGGGCATACAATGAGCAGTTCTTC
CASSLLQGAYNEQFF
>few|15|TRBV16|TRBJ2-3|TRBD2
TGTGCCAGCAGCCAATATGAGCGGGGGACAGATACGCAGTATTTT
CASSQYERGTDTQYF
>few|15|TRBV7-9|TRBJ1-5|TRBD1
TGTGCCAGCAGCTCGGCCGGGACAGATAATCAGCCCCAGCATTTT
CASSSAGTDNQPQHF
>few|13|TRBV4-3|TRBJ2-2|-
TGCGCCAGCAGTTCCAGGGAAACCGGGGAGCTGTTTTTT
CASSSRETGELFF
>-|15|TRBV20-1|TRBJ2-3|-
TGCAGTGCTAGAGATGTAGCGACTAGCACAGATACGCAGTATTTT
CSARDVATSTDTQYF
>-|15|TRBV5-1|TRBJ2-2|TRBD1
TGCGCCAGCAGCGGTCGGACAGGGAGCACCGGGGAGCTGTTTTTT
CASSGRTGSTGELFF
>-|11|TRBV12-3/TRBV12-4|TRBJ2-3|-
TGTGCCAGCAGTGGGGGCCGAAAAACGGTTTTT
CASSGGRKTVF
>many|16|TRBV9|TRBJ2-1|TRBD2
TGTGCCAGCAGCAAACTAGCGGGGGCGCCCTACAATGAGCAGTTCTTC
CASSKLAGAPYNEQFF
>many|14|TRBV25-1|TRBJ1-1|-
TGTGCCAGCAGTGGGATGACGGCGAACACTGAAGCTTTCTTT
CASSGMTANTEAFF
>-|14|TRBV5-5|TRBJ2-5|TRBD1
TGTGCCAGCAGCACGGAGACAGGGCTGGAGACCCAGTACTTC
CASSTETGLETQYF